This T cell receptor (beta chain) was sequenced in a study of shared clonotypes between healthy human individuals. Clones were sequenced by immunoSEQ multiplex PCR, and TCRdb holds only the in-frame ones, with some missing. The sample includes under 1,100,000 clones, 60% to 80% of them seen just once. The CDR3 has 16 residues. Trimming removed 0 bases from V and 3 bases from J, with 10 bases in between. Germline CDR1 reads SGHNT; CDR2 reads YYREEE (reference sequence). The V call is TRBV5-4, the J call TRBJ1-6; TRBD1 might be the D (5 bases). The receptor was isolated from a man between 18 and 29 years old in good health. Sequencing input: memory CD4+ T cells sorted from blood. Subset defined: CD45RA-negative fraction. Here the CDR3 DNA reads TGTGCCAGCAGCTTGGCCCTCGGGGGCTATAATTCACCCCTCCACTTT. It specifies CASSLALGGYNSPLHF.